This entry lists 17 T cell receptor beta chains sequenced from one sample in a study of cytomegalovirus exposure and HLA in healthy donors. Assay used: immunoSEQ multiplex PCR; TCRdb lists only in-frame clones, some missing. The data contain 200,000 to 300,000 clones, around 85% of them singletons. Sequenced input: PBMCs. The receptors come from a woman in her 30s in good health and CMV-seropositive.

This chain joins TRBV5-1 and TRBJ2-5; a possible D gene is TRBD2 (5 bases). Germline CDR1 and CDR2: SGHRS and YFSETQ. Trimming took off 3 bases at V and 7 bases at J, with 16 bases between the two ends. The CDR3 is 14 amino acids. In DNA, the CDR3 is TGCGCCAGCAGCTCTCGGACTGACACGGTGACCCAGTACTTC. Its protein product is CASSSRTDTVTQYF.

The gene calls are TRBV7-6 and TRBJ2-7; 11 bases map to TRBD2. Germline assignment: CDR1 SGHVS and CDR2 FNYEAQ. Losses at the gene ends were 5 bases for V and 3 bases for J; bases not matched to a gene: 6. The CDR3 runs to 15 residues. DNA of the CDR3: TGTGCCAGCAGCGCCCAACTAGCGGGAGTCTACGAGCAGTACTTC. Its protein is CASSAQLAGVYEQYF.

The DNA for the CDR3 is TGTGCCAGCAGTATACAGGGGATAAGCTCGGAGCTGTTTTTT. Its translation: CASSIQGISSELFF. The chain recombines TRBV6-5 with TRBJ2-2; 7 bases are a match to TRBD1. Germline V gene lookup returns CDR1 MNHEY and CDR2 SVGAGI. This CDR3 is built from 14 residues. The junction had 10 bases not matched to a gene; V was cut back by 5 bases and J by 10 bases.

The chain uses TRBV4-2 and TRBJ1-1, with D perhaps matching TRBD1 (5 bases). Germline V gene data show CDR1 as LGHNA and CDR2 as YNFKEQ. The CDR3 consists of 16 residues. V gave up 2 bases and J gave up 2 bases, with 15 bases separating them. The CDR3 reads CASSQLDGGDNTEAFF. The CDR3 DNA reads TGTGCCAGCAGCCAATTGGACGGGGGAGATAACACTGAAGCTTTCTTT.

The rearrangement links TRBV7-3 to TRBJ1-1; D call uncertain. Germline CDR1 SGHTA, CDR2 FQGTGA. The CDR3 runs 15 residues. Trimming pared 1 base from V and 3 bases from J, leaving 12 bases between. This chain's CDR3 is CASSLIRGRDTEAFF. In nucleotides, the CDR3 is TGTGCCAGCAGCTTAATACGAGGGCGAGACACTGAAGCTTTCTTT.

The chain couples TRBV27 to TRBJ2-7, with D tentatively TRBD2 (6 bases). V shed 5 bases and J shed 5 bases, with 25 bases lying between them. CDR1 MNHEY and CDR2 SMNVEV come from the germline V gene (reference sequence). This CDR3 has 17 amino acids. The CDR3 DNA is TGTGCCAGCAGTCCACTCCCCCCGCACGGACTATTAAACGAGCAGTACTTC. Protein sequence: CASSPLPPHGLLNEQYF.

This chain links TRBV27 with TRBJ2-3, with a possible D match to TRBD2 (6 bases). Looked up from germline, CDR1 is MNHEY and CDR2 is SMNVEV (reference sequence). With 4 bases removed from V and 2 bases from J, the gap between germline ends came to 10 bases. The CDR3 is made up of 14 amino acids. The CDR3 DNA sequence: TGTGCCAGCAGTTGGGGAGGCCCCACAGATACGCAGTATTTT. Translation gives CASSWGGPTDTQYF.

The rearrangement uses TRBV4-2 and TRBJ2-7; 13 bases line up with TRBD2. Trimming at V came to 3 bases and at J to 4 bases, leaving 6 bases not matched to a gene. Germline CDR1 LGHNA, CDR2 YNFKEQ. CDR3 length: 16 residues. The chain's CDR3 is CASSQVLAGGPYEQYF. The CDR3 DNA is TGTGCCAGCAGCCAGGTACTAGCGGGAGGGCCTTACGAGCAGTACTTC.

The rearrangement joins TRBV7-6 to TRBJ1-1; tentatively, D is TRBD1 (6 bases). V lost 5 bases and J lost 3, with 25 bases in between. The germline gives CDR1 SGHVS, CDR2 FNYEAQ. This CDR3 has 18 residues. The CDR3 sequence is CASSPPPGGGRVDTEAFF. The CDR3 bases are TGTGCCAGCAGCCCCCCCCCGGGGGGGGGCCGTGTGGACACTGAAGCTTTCTTT.

J is TRBJ2-6 and V is TRBV19; 7 nucleotides match TRBD1. The CDR3 has 16 amino acids. After removal of 5 bases from V and 0 bases from J, the junction contained 4 bases not matched to a gene. From germline, CDR1 is LNHDA and CDR2 SQIVND (reference sequence). The chain's CDR3 is CASSPTGDSGANVLTF. The DNA for the CDR3 is TGTGCCAGTAGTCCAACAGGGGACTCTGGGGCCAACGTCCTGACTTTC.

The rearrangement joins TRBV5-6 to TRBJ2-5, with D tentatively TRBD2 (5 bases). The CDR3 runs to 13 residues. Trimming shortened V by 2 bases and J by 4 bases, and 9 bases separated the two germline ends. Germline V lookup: CDR1 SGHDT, CDR2 YYEEEE. The CDR3: CASSFGVSETQYF. As DNA, the CDR3 is TGTGCCAGCAGCTTCGGGGTATCAGAGACCCAGTACTTC.

The V and J genes are TRBV5-1 and TRBJ2-7, with 9 bases aligning to TRBD1. Germline trimming cut 4 bases from V and 4 bases from J; bases unmatched to any gene: 6. The germline CDR1 and CDR2 sequences are SGHRS and YFSETQ. There are 14 residues in the CDR3. The CDR3 coding sequence is TGCGCCAGCAGCCCGGGGGACAGGGTTTACGAGCAGTACTTC. It is translated as CASSPGDRVYEQYF.

V is TRBV2 and J is TRBJ1-2; TRBD1 might be the D (5 bases). Germline-derived CDR1 and CDR2 are SNHLY and FYNNEI. The CDR3 extends over 15 amino acids. Trimming stripped 6 bases from V and 1 base from J, with 15 bases between. CDR3 nucleotide sequence: TGTGCCAGCAGCGGAGACAGCCATGGTAACTATGGCTACACCTTC. Residues: CASSGDSHGNYGYTF.

This clone was detected a few times. The chain recombines TRBV27 with TRBJ2-7; TRBD2 aligns across 12 bases. Germline trimming cut 6 bases from V and 3 bases from J; bases unmatched to any gene: 3. This CDR3 contains 14 residues. Germline-derived CDR1 and CDR2 are MNHEY and SMNVEV (reference sequence). In DNA, the CDR3 is TGTGCCAGCAGAGCGGGACTAGCGGGCTACGAGCAGTACTTC. Its translation: CASRAGLAGYEQYF.

CDR3 sequence reads: CASSPQTYNEQFF. The DNA for the CDR3 is TGTGCCAGCAGCCCCCAGACCTACAATGAGCAGTTCTTC. The chain joins TRBV5-4 to TRBJ2-1; D gene ambiguous. The CDR3 loop spans 13 amino acids. Germline loops: CDR1 SGHNT, CDR2 YYREEE (reference sequence). Trimming removed 4 bases at V and 2 bases at J, with 7 bases between.

The rearrangement links TRBV10-3 to TRBJ1-4; weak D call: TRBD1 (6 bases). The CDR3 spans 16 residues. V shed 6 bases and J shed 8 bases, with 22 bases lying between them. Germline assignment: CDR1 ENHRY and CDR2 SYGVKD. As DNA, the CDR3 is TGTGCCATCAGCCCAAGGGCCGAACAGGGAGTAGAAAAACTGTTTTTT. Amino acids: CAISPRAEQGVEKLFF.

The chain joins TRBV29-1 to TRBJ2-1, with 7 bases identical to TRBD2. Germline V lookup: CDR1 SQVTM, CDR2 ANQGSEA. The ends lost 3 bases at V and 2 bases at J; junction bases unmatched: 7. The CDR3 is made up of 15 amino acids. CDR3 in amino acids: CSVDGASGPYNEQFF. The DNA for the CDR3 is TGCAGCGTTGATGGGGCTAGCGGCCCCTACAATGAGCAGTTCTTC.